These 26 T cell receptor beta chains originate from one sample sequenced in a study of cytomegalovirus exposure and HLA in healthy donors. The primer mix had 60 Vbeta and 13 Jbeta primers. TCRdb's table, derived via immunoSEQ multiplex PCR, lists solely in-frame clones and lacks some. The table includes 210,000 or so clones, 70% to 85% detected once. Material: PBMCs. The receptors come from a woman in her sixties or seventies in good health and CMV-seropositive.

The V gene is TRBV6-1, the J gene TRBJ2-2; the match to TRBD2 covers 8 bases. The CDR3 is made up of 15 amino acids. From germline, CDR1 is MNHNS and CDR2 SASEGT. With V trimmed by 4 bases and J by 5 bases, 6 bases remained unmatched. The CDR3 spells CASSATGTRTGELFF. The CDR3 region has the DNA TGTGCCAGCAGTGCCACCGGGACTAGGACCGGGGAGCTGTTTTTT.

The rearrangement joins TRBV9 to TRBJ2-5; TRBD2 might be the D (6 bases). V was trimmed by 3 bases and J by 5 bases, leaving 11 bases between them. This CDR3 contains 13 residues. Germline V gene sequence: CDR1 SGDLS, CDR2 YYNGEE. In DNA form, the CDR3 reads TGTGCCAGCAGCGCGGGGGAAAGGGAGACCCAGTACTTC. Translation gives CASSAGERETQYF.

This clone was counted a single time. The CDR3: CSATGTSGGRTDTQYF. Here the CDR3 DNA reads TGCAGCGCTACCGGGACTAGCGGGGGCCGCACAGATACGCAGTATTTT. This chain links TRBV29-1 with TRBJ2-3; 14 bases agree with TRBD2. Germline trimming cut 7 bases from V and 1 base from J; bases unmatched to any gene: 7. Per germline, CDR1 SQVTM and CDR2 ANQGSEA. The CDR3 length is 16 residues.

The rearrangement uses TRBV11-2 and TRBJ1-4; D is undetermined. Germline V gene lookup returns CDR1 SGHAT and CDR2 FQNNGV. CDR3 size: 14 residues. With 2 bases removed from V and 8 bases from J, the gap between germline ends came to 12 bases. The CDR3 spells CASSLSAAGEKLFF. The CDR3 bases are TGTGCCAGCAGCTTAAGCGCCGCGGGAGAAAAACTGTTTTTT.

V gene TRBV29-1 combines with J gene TRBJ1-1; unclear D gene. CDR3 length equals 12 residues. Trimming took off 5 bases at V and 7 bases at J, with 14 bases between the two ends. Per the germline V gene, CDR1 is SQVTM and CDR2 is ANQGSEA. The CDR3 loop reads CSVKAGSLEAFF. CDR3 bases: TGCAGCGTTAAGGCAGGTTCCCTTGAAGCTTTCTTT. The whole variable domain, filled in from reference TRBV29-1 and TRBJ1-1, reads SAVISQKPSRDICQRGTSLTIQCQVDSQVTMMFWYRQQPGQSLTLIATANQGSEATYESGFVIDKFPISRPNLTFSTLTVSNMSPEDSSIYLCSVKAGSLEAFFGQGTRLTVV.

This rearrangement joins TRBV10-3 to TRBJ2-2; 8 bases match TRBD1. This CDR3 is 16 amino acids long. Losses at the gene ends were 6 bases for V and 6 bases for J; bases not matched to a gene: 12. CDR1 and CDR2 (germline): ENHRY, SYGVKD. For the CDR3, the DNA is TGTGCCATCAGCCGCGCCGGGACAGGAGCCGCCGGGGAGCTGTTTTTT. Protein sequence: CAISRAGTGAAGELFF.

The chain combines TRBV27 with TRBJ1-2, with D perhaps TRBD1 (6 bases). Trimming stripped 8 bases from V and 5 bases from J, with 15 bases between. The CDR3 is 13 amino acids. Looked up from germline, CDR1 is MNHEY and CDR2 is SMNVEV (reference sequence). CDR3 bases: TGTGCCAGCTGGTTTGGGAGGGGGTATGGCTACACCTTC. Translation gives CASWFGRGYGYTF.

V and J are TRBV6-6 and TRBJ2-3, with D possibly being TRBD2 (6 bases). V lost 6 bases and J 4 bases, leaving 14 bases between the germline ends. The CDR3 runs 14 residues. Germline V gene lookup returns CDR1 MNHNY and CDR2 SVGAGI (reference sequence). The CDR3 loop is CASSLQGTSDTQYF. The CDR3 DNA reads TGTGCCAGCAGCCTACAAGGGACTTCAGATACGCAGTATTTT.

The rearrangement links TRBV18 to TRBJ1-1; D gene unclear. V was cut by 3 bases and J by 3 bases, with 11 bases left in between. The CDR3 contains 14 residues. In germline, CDR1 is KGHSH, CDR2 LQKENI. CDR3 sequence (DNA): TGTGCCAGCTCACCTGGCCCCTTGGACACTGAAGCTTTCTTT. Protein product: CASSPGPLDTEAFF.

A remark on this clone: The same CDR3 can be traced to other DNA sequences in this sample. The gene calls are TRBV18 and TRBJ2-5; the D gene is possibly TRBD1 (5 bases). Trimming removed 3 bases from V and 2 bases from J, with 10 bases in between. The CDR3 is made up of 14 amino acids. Germline CDR1 and CDR2: KGHSH and LQKENI. The CDR3 coding sequence is TGTGCCAGCTCACCCCCGGCAGGGCAAGAGACCCAGTACTTC. This gives the protein CASSPPAGQETQYF.

The J gene is TRBJ1-1, the V gene TRBV7-9; D is unresolved. The CDR3 length is 13 residues. Trimming cost V 2 bases and J 2 bases, with 6 bases left between them. The germline V gene encodes CDR1 SEHNR and CDR2 FQNEAQ (reference sequence). As DNA, the CDR3 is TGTGCCAGCAGCTTAATGGCTAACACTGAAGCTTTCTTT. The encoded protein is CASSLMANTEAFF.

J is TRBJ2-1 and V is TRBV5-1; D is ambiguous. Germline V gives CDR1 SGHRS, CDR2 YFSETQ. The CDR3 is 14 amino acids. Trimming pared 1 base from V and 4 bases from J, leaving 9 bases between. The CDR3 coding sequence is TGCGCCAGCAGCTTGTTCGGAGTTTACAATGAGCAGTTCTTC. It yields the protein CASSLFGVYNEQFF.

This sequence joins TRBV7-2 and TRBJ1-1; D remains ambiguous. This CDR3 comprises 14 residues. V was pared by 4 bases and J by 3 bases, with 12 bases between. CDR1 SGHTA and CDR2 FQGNSA come from the germline V gene. CDR3 sequence reads: CASSSFGVDTEAFF. The CDR3, as DNA: TGTGCCAGCAGCTCTTTCGGGGTAGACACTGAAGCTTTCTTT.

The V call is TRBV5-1, the J call TRBJ2-1; 9 bases align to TRBD2. Per the germline V gene, CDR1 is SGHRS and CDR2 is YFSETQ. V was clipped by 7 bases and J by 6 bases; unmatched bases: 17. This CDR3 spans 17 amino acids. This CDR3 reads CASRFRFRSGGTNEQFF. CDR3 coding DNA: TGCGCCAGCCGATTCAGATTTCGAAGCGGGGGGACCAATGAGCAGTTCTTC.

The V gene is TRBV11-2, the J gene TRBJ2-1; D not resolved. Germline-derived CDR1 and CDR2 are SGHAT and FQNNGV. This CDR3 spans 13 amino acids. Deletions cut 3 bases from V and 8 bases from J, with 11 bases between. CDR3 residues: CASSFGLRDEQFF. CDR3 nucleotides: TGTGCCAGCAGCTTCGGCCTCCGGGATGAGCAGTTCTTC.

The sample holds a few counts of this clone. CDR3 coding DNA: TGTGCCAGCAGCAGCCAGGGGGGCTACAATGAGCAGTTCTTC. This sequence encodes CASSSQGGYNEQFF. The chain employs TRBV5-4 and TRBJ2-1, with D perhaps matching TRBD1 (7 bases). Trimming stripped 4 bases from V and 3 bases from J, with 11 bases between. The CDR3 totals 14 residues. Germline assignment: CDR1 SGHNT and CDR2 YYREEE (reference sequence).

The chain has TRBV5-1 and TRBJ2-1; D is unresolved. CDR3 size: 15 residues. The V gene's germline CDR1 is SGHRS and CDR2 YFSETQ. The V gene lost 0 bases and the J gene lost 0 bases, with 7 bases spanning the gap. The CDR3 reads CASSLETSSYNEQFF. DNA for the CDR3: TGCGCCAGCAGCTTGGAAACCAGCTCCTACAATGAGCAGTTCTTC. The whole variable domain, filled in from reference TRBV5-1 and TRBJ2-1, reads KAGVTQTPRYLIKTRGQQVTLSCSPISGHRSVSWYQQTPGQGLQFLFEYFSETQRNKGNFPGRFSGRQFSNSRSEMNVSTLELGDSALYLCASSLETSSYNEQFFGPGTRLTVL.

This clone has a handful of counts. The V call is TRBV7-3, the J call TRBJ2-2, with D maybe TRBD2 (5 bases). Trimming took off 8 bases at V and 4 bases at J, with 17 bases between the two ends. Germline loops: CDR1 SGHTA, CDR2 FQGTGA. The CDR3 has 15 residues. This CDR3 is CASAPGSFGTGELFF. The CDR3 nucleotides read TGTGCCAGCGCCCCGGGGTCGTTCGGCACCGGGGAGCTGTTTTTT.

The CDR3 DNA is TGTGCCAGCAGAGGAATCGGAGATGGCTACACCTTC. It translates to CASRGIGDGYTF. The rearrangement links TRBV6-1 to TRBJ1-2; D is undetermined. Trimming cost V 6 bases and J 6 bases, with 11 bases left between them. Germline V CDR1 and CDR2: MNHNS, SASEGT. The CDR3 spans 12 residues.

The sample holds one count of this clone. V gene TRBV5-5 combines with J gene TRBJ2-3; the match to TRBD1 covers 12 bases. The V segment lost 2 bases and the J segment 0 bases; nucleotides outside the gene matches: 7. This CDR3 spans 18 amino acids. Germline V gives CDR1 SGHKS, CDR2 YYEKEE (reference sequence). The CDR3 DNA is TGTGCCAGCAGCTTTGGGACAGGGGGCAGGGGTAGCACAGATACGCAGTATTTT. Its protein product is CASSFGTGGRGSTDTQYF.

The rearrangement uses TRBV7-9 and TRBJ1-1; 8 bases align to TRBD1. The CDR3 loop spans 16 amino acids. CDR1 SEHNR and CDR2 FQNEAQ come from the germline V gene (reference sequence). J gave up 3 bases and V 0 bases, and 6 bases lay outside the gene matches. The CDR3 protein is CASSLAGDRRHTEAFF. CDR3 coding DNA: TGTGCCAGCAGCTTAGCTGGGGACAGGAGACACACTGAAGCTTTCTTT.

The V and J genes are TRBV28 and TRBJ2-4; 8 bases are a match to TRBD1. Germline trimming cut 5 bases from V and 6 bases from J; bases unmatched to any gene: 3. Germline V gene sequence: CDR1 MDHEN, CDR2 SYDVKM. This CDR3 is 13 amino acids long. This CDR3 reads CASSPGQANIQYF. The CDR3 DNA follows: TGTGCCAGCAGTCCGGGACAGGCAAACATTCAGTACTTC.

The rearrangement joins TRBV4-3 to TRBJ1-1; D may be TRBD1 (6 bases). Germline V CDR1 and CDR2: LGHNA, YSLEER. CDR3 length equals 17 residues. V was cut by 2 bases and J by 1 base, with 17 bases left in between. The CDR3 loop is CASSQRGGGGWNTEAFF. In DNA, the CDR3 is TGCGCCAGCAGCCAAAGGGGGGGCGGGGGATGGAACACTGAAGCTTTCTTT.

This chain joins TRBV5-8 and TRBJ2-1; D is possibly TRBD1 (6 bases). CDR1 and CDR2 (germline): SGHTS, YDEGEE. The CDR3 has 14 residues. V dropped 5 bases and J dropped 8 bases, with 17 bases sitting between them. The CDR3 is CASSTAGVMDEQFF. CDR3 in DNA: TGTGCCAGCAGTACGGCAGGGGTTATGGATGAGCAGTTCTTC.

The sample holds a few counts of this clone. The rearrangement uses TRBV2 and TRBJ1-2, with D possibly matching TRBD1 (6 bases). The CDR3 is made up of 12 amino acids. Trimming shortened V by 4 bases and J by 8 bases, and 11 bases separated the two germline ends. CDR1 and CDR2 (germline): SNHLY, FYNNEI. The CDR3, as DNA: TGTGCCAGCAGTGTTGGGGGGGGCGGCTACACCTTC. This gives the protein CASSVGGGGYTF.

This clone was observed once. V and J are TRBV19 and TRBJ2-4, with 9 bases aligning to TRBD1. CDR1 is LNHDA and CDR2 is SQIVND in the germline V gene (reference sequence). CDR3 size: 13 residues. The V segment lost 6 bases and the J segment 10 bases; nucleotides outside the gene matches: 7. CDR3 in amino acids: CASRDRGYGIQYF. The DNA for the CDR3 is TGTGCCAGTAGGGACAGGGGATATGGGATTCAGTACTTC.